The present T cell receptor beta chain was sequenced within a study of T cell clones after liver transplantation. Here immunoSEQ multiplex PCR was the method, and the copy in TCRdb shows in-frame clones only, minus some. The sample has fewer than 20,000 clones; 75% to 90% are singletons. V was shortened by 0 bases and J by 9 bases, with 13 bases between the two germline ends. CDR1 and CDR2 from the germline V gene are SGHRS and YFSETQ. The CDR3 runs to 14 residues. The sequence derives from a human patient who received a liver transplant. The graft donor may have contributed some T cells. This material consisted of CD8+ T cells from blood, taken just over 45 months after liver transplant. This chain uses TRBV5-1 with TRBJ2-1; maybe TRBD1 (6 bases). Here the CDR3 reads CASSLVGGDPEQFF. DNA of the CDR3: TGCGCCAGCAGCTTGGTTGGGGGCGATCCTGAGCAGTTCTTC.